This T cell receptor beta chain was found in a study of shared clonotypes between healthy human individuals. Over several immunoSEQ plates, each subset's genomic DNA was distributed in even portions. The table came from immunoSEQ multiplex PCR; TCRdb's copy has only in-frame clones and leaves some out. The profile shows about 870,000 clones, nearly 95% of them singletons. CD8 cells regarded as naive lacked CD45RO, were positively chosen for CCR7, and omitted terminally differentiated effector memory CD45RA+ cells. The CDR3 contains 16 residues. Germline V CDR1 and CDR2: LGHNA, YSLEER. The ends were cut back, 0 bases at V and 0 bases at J, with 10 bases in the middle.

The rearrangement links TRBV4-3 to TRBJ2-3, with TRBD2 as a possible D gene (5 bases). The sequencing input was naive CD8+ T cells sorted from blood. This TCR came from a man younger than 45 in good health. CDR3 coding DNA: TGCGCCAGCAGCCAAGATCGGGGAACTAGCACAGATACGCAGTATTTT. Translating it yields CASSQDRGTSTDTQYF.